This entry lists 25 T cell receptor beta chains sequenced from one sample in a study of Graves' ophthalmopathy and Graves' hyperthyroidism. The sequenced template was RNA, covering the TCR beta CDR3 region. An opening RT-PCR round employed HTBI primers and preceded a second-round multiplex PCR. TCRdb reprocessed the multiplex PCR reads via MiXCR and lists one record per CDR3 protein. The top ten clones hold approximately 7.7% of a sample with just over 600,000 distinct CDR3 sequences, 20% to 25% of them seen once. The sequenced sample was peripheral blood. These receptors were collected from a woman younger than 35 with stable Graves' hyperthyroidism. Some clones in this sample may be carry-over from other donors' samples.

This clonotype was counted many times. The chain employs TRBV20-1 and TRBJ1-5; D perhaps matches TRBD1 (6 bases). The CDR3 runs 14 residues. V dropped 0 bases and J dropped 7 bases, with 13 bases sitting between them. Germline V gene data show CDR1 as DFQATT and CDR2 as SNEGSKA (reference sequence). This CDR3 is CSARDLTGLQPQHF. CDR3 nucleotides: TGCAGTGCTAGAGATTTAACAGGGCTACAGCCCCAGCATTTT.

The chain combines TRBV7-3 with TRBJ1-1; D is unresolved. Trimming removed 1 base from V and 4 bases from J, with 10 bases in between. Per germline, CDR1 SGHTA and CDR2 FQGTGA. CDR3 length: 14 amino acids. The CDR3 reads CASSLSGVSTEAFF. The CDR3 DNA follows: TGTGCCAGCAGCTTAAGTGGGGTTAGCACTGAAGCTTTCTTT.

This clonotype was seen at least ten times. The V gene is TRBV6-2 or TRBV6-3, the J gene TRBJ1-5; the D gene is possibly TRBD1 (6 bases). The V and J ends lost 6 bases and 4 bases respectively, with 22 bases between them. CDR3 length equals 17 residues. The V gene's germline CDR1 is MNHEY and CDR2 SVGEGT. DNA of the CDR3: TGTGCCAGCAGCCCCAAGCTGACGGACAGACAGAATCAGCCCCAGCATTTT. It specifies CASSPKLTDRQNQPQHF.

This clonotype was picked up many times. This rearrangement joins TRBV19 to TRBJ1-5; D is perhaps TRBD1 (5 bases). V shed 7 bases and J shed 3 bases, with 13 bases lying between them. CDR1 and CDR2 (germline): LNHDA, SQIVND (reference sequence). The CDR3 spans 14 residues. The DNA for the CDR3 is TGTGCCAGTACTGAGGGACCGTTCAATCAGCCCCAGCATTTT. It yields the protein CASTEGPFNQPQHF.

This clonotype was recorded at least ten times. The chain joins TRBV19 to TRBJ1-2; 7 nucleotides align to TRBD1. V lost 3 bases, J lost 5 bases, and 3 bases stayed unmatched. This CDR3 contains 13 residues. Germline lookup yields CDR1 LNHDA and CDR2 SQIVND (reference sequence). The DNA of the CDR3 is TGTGCCAGTAGTATCGGACAGGAGTATGGCTACACCTTC. Its protein product is CASSIGQEYGYTF.

This clonotype showed up just a few times. The genes are TRBV12-3 or TRBV12-4 and TRBJ1-3; D not resolved. V gave up 4 bases and J gave up 0 bases, with 13 bases separating them. The CDR3 runs to 16 residues. In nucleotides, the CDR3 is TGTGCCAGCAGTTCCCGCCGGGTAGTCTCTGGAAACACCATATATTTT. Its protein product is CASSSRRVVSGNTIYF.

This clonotype was found a few times. The chain links TRBV20-1 to TRBJ2-7; perhaps D is TRBD1 or TRBD2 (5 bases each). This CDR3 contains 15 residues. The germline gives CDR1 DFQATT, CDR2 SNEGSKA (reference sequence). V lost 0 bases, J lost 3 bases, and 15 bases lay in between. The DNA for the CDR3 is TGCAGTGCTAGAGATATATCGAGGGGCGTCTACGAGCAGTACTTC. Its protein is CSARDISRGVYEQYF.

V usage is TRBV2 and J usage is TRBJ1-3, with D uncertain. The CDR3 has 14 residues. In germline, CDR1 is SNHLY, CDR2 FYNNEI. V gave up 6 bases and J gave up 0 bases, with 9 bases separating them. The CDR3 loop reads CASRGTISGNTIYF. The CDR3 nucleotides read TGTGCCAGCAGGGGTACCATCTCTGGAAACACCATATATTTT.

J is TRBJ1-2 and V is TRBV6-5; the D is unclear. Trimming shortened V by 0 bases and J by 4 bases, and 15 bases separated the two germline ends. CDR3 size: 16 residues. Germline V gene lookup returns CDR1 MNHEY and CDR2 SVGAGI. The CDR3 is CASSYSKVTGSYGYTF. In nucleotides, the CDR3 is TGTGCCAGCAGTTACTCGAAGGTTACGGGCAGCTATGGCTACACCTTC.

The chain has TRBV27 and TRBJ2-2; D is possibly TRBD1 or TRBD2 (5 bases each). V lost 7 bases to trimming and J lost 3 bases, with 24 bases between them. CDR1 MNHEY and CDR2 SMNVEV come from the germline V gene (reference sequence). This CDR3 has 18 amino acids. The chain's CDR3 is CASTWGRGSARDTGELFF. CDR3 coding DNA: TGTGCCAGCACCTGGGGGAGAGGGTCCGCCCGCGACACCGGGGAGCTGTTTTTT.

The chain carries TRBV12-3 or TRBV12-4 and TRBJ1-1; perhaps TRBD1 as D (6 bases). Trimming removed 6 bases from V and 5 bases from J, with 16 bases in between. The CDR3 is 14 residues long. The DNA of the CDR3 is TGTGCCAGCAGCCAGGGGTGGGAGGGAACTGAAGCTTTCTTT. Amino acid sequence: CASSQGWEGTEAFF.

The V call is TRBV6-2 or TRBV6-3, the J call TRBJ2-7; 7 bases fit TRBD1. V was clipped by 5 bases and J by 7 bases; unmatched bases: 5. The CDR3 is 12 residues long. CDR1 and CDR2 from the germline V gene are MNHEY and SVGEGT. CDR3 in amino acids: CASSTGVEEQYF. CDR3 DNA: TGTGCCAGCAGTACAGGGGTCGAAGAGCAGTACTTC.

The chain has TRBV28 and TRBJ1-5; the match to TRBD1 covers 9 bases. With V trimmed by 2 bases and J by 3 bases, 5 bases remained unmatched. Germline CDR1 reads MDHEN; CDR2 reads SYDVKM. The CDR3 sequence is 16 residues long. CDR3 sequence: CASSLQQGALNQPQHF. CDR3 nucleotide sequence: TGTGCCAGCAGTTTACAACAGGGGGCCCTCAATCAGCCCCAGCATTTT.

This clonotype occurred once. The gene calls are TRBV5-1 and TRBJ1-1; D might be TRBD1 (6 bases). Trimming pared 4 bases from V and 0 bases from J, leaving 13 bases between. The CDR3 spans 15 residues. Germline V lookup: CDR1 SGHRS, CDR2 YFSETQ. The CDR3 DNA reads as TGCGCCAGCAGCCTCGCGGGACACCTGAACACTGAAGCTTTCTTT. This translates into CASSLAGHLNTEAFF.

The sample holds many counts of this clonotype. V is TRBV29-1 and J is TRBJ1-3, with unresolved D. The V and J ends lost 6 bases and 1 base respectively, with 7 bases between them. The germline CDR1 and CDR2 sequences are SQVTM and ANQGSEA. There are 12 residues in the CDR3. In nucleotides, the CDR3 is TGCAGCGTGAGGGTATCTGGAAACACCATATATTTT. It specifies CSVRVSGNTIYF.

Remarks on this clonotype: This may arise from a read error, as a much more abundant clone is one base away. V gene TRBV20-1 combines with J gene TRBJ2-5; TRBD1 matches 9 bases. Germline V gene sequence: CDR1 DFQATT, CDR2 SNEGSKA (reference sequence). The CDR3 totals 15 residues. The CDR3 DNA reads TGCAGTGCTGTGGGGACAGGGAGGCCCCAAGAGACCAAGTACTTC. The encoded protein is CSAVGTGRPQETKYF.

The genes are TRBV18 and TRBJ2-7; perhaps TRBD2 as D (6 bases). The length of the CDR3 is 11 residues. Germline V gives CDR1 KGHSH, CDR2 LQKENI. V was trimmed by 3 bases and J by 7 bases, leaving 7 bases between them. CDR3 sequence reads: CASSPEGEQYV. Here the CDR3 DNA reads TGTGCCAGCTCACCGGAGGGGGAGCAGTACGTC.

This clonotype was seen a handful of times. V usage is TRBV20-1 and J usage is TRBJ1-3, with D possibly being TRBD1 (5 bases). The CDR3 extends over 15 amino acids. Germline V gives CDR1 DFQATT, CDR2 SNEGSKA (reference sequence). The ends were cut back, 4 bases at V and 1 base at J, with 14 bases in the middle. The DNA for the CDR3 is TGCAGTGCTACCAGAGGGGCAGCGTCTGGAAACACCATATATTTT. Translating it yields CSATRGAASGNTIYF.

This clonotype has more than one count but fewer than ten. The rearrangement links TRBV27 to TRBJ1-1; no clear D gene. CDR1 is MNHEY and CDR2 is SMNVEV in the germline V gene (reference sequence). The CDR3 has 15 amino acids. V lost 5 bases, J lost 1 base, and 14 bases lay in between. CDR3 in amino acids: CASSSSGYTNTEAFF. CDR3 DNA: TGTGCCAGCAGTAGTTCCGGGTACACGAACACTGAAGCTTTCTTT.

This clonotype came up many times. The V gene is TRBV25-1, the J gene TRBJ1-6; D not certain. The CDR3 is made up of 13 amino acids. Germline-derived CDR1 and CDR2 are MGHDK and SYGVNS. The V end was cut by 4 bases, the J end by 13 bases, with 14 bases between. In DNA form, the CDR3 reads TGTGCCAGCAGTGTAACAGATTGGCTTCCCCTCCACTTT. This codes for CASSVTDWLPLHF.

This clonotype was counted at least ten times. This chain links TRBV12-3 or TRBV12-4 with TRBJ1-2; D is unclear. The V gene lost 5 bases and the J gene lost 1 base, with 8 bases spanning the gap. This CDR3 is 13 amino acids long. DNA of the CDR3: TGTGCCAGCAGTCGACTTTTTAACTATGGCTACACCTTC. Translating it yields CASSRLFNYGYTF.

This clonotype was seen only a few times. This chain joins TRBV12-3 or TRBV12-4 and TRBJ2-5; 7 bases match TRBD1. The CDR3 spans 17 residues. V lost 6 bases and J lost 1; bases outside the gene matches: 14. CDR3 protein: CASRPGTAAVSQETQYF. The DNA of the CDR3 is TGTGCCAGCAGACCCGGGACAGCGGCCGTCAGCCAAGAGACCCAGTACTTC.

The V and J genes are TRBV7-2 and TRBJ2-7; the match to TRBD2 covers 10 bases. Germline CDR1 and CDR2: SGHTA and FQGNSA. V gave up 4 bases and J gave up 6 bases; unmatched junction bases: 9. The CDR3 totals 15 residues. This CDR3 reads CASSSGGLAGAEQYF. The DNA of the CDR3 is TGTGCCAGCAGCTCAGGTGGCCTAGCGGGAGCCGAGCAGTACTTC.

This clonotype showed up just a few times. This chain joins TRBV6-4 and TRBJ1-2, with 9 bases lining up with TRBD1. The CDR3 length is 16 residues. Germline V lookup: CDR1 MRHNA, CDR2 SNTAGT. The V segment lost 4 bases and the J segment 7 bases; nucleotides outside the gene matches: 13. The CDR3 protein is CASSGSGTGSGCGYTF. In DNA form, the CDR3 reads TGTGCCAGCAGTGGGTCCGGGACAGGGAGCGGTTGTGGCTACACCTTC.

The chain couples TRBV29-1 to TRBJ1-2; 8 bases line up with TRBD1. CDR3 size: 13 residues. Germline CDR1 reads SQVTM; CDR2 reads ANQGSEA. Unmatched junction bases numbered 7, after V lost 3 bases and J lost 7 bases. The CDR3, as DNA: TGCAGCGTTGAGCCAGGGGGCGCCGGTGGCTACACCTTC. Translated, it gives CSVEPGGAGGYTF.